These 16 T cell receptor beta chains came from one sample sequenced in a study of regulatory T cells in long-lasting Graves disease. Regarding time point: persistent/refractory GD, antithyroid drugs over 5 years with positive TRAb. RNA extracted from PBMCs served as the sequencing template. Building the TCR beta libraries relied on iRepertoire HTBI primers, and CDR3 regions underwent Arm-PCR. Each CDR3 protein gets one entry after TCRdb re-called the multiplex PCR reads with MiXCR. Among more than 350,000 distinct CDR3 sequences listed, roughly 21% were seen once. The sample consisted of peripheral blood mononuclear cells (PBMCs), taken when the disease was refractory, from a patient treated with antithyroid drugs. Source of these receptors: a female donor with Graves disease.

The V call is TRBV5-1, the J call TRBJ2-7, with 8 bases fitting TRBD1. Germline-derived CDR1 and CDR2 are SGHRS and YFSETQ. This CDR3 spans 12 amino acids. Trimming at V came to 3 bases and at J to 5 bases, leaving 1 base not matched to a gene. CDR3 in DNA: TGCGCCAGCAGCTGGACAGGGAACGAGCAGTACTTC. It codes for CASSWTGNEQYF.

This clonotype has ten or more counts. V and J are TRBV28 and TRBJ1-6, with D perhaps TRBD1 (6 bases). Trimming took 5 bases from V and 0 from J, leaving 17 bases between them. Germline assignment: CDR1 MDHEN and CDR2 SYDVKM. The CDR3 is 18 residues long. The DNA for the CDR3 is TGTGCCAGCAGTACCCGGACAGATAGGAGCTCCTATAATTCACCCCTCCACTTT. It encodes CASSTRTDRSSYNSPLHF.

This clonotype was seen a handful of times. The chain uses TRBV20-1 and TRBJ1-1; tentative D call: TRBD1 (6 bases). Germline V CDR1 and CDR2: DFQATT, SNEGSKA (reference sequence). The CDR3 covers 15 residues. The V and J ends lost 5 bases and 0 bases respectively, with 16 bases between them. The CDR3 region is CSAEPGQSMNTEAFF. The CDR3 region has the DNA TGCAGTGCTGAACCGGGACAAAGTATGAACACTGAAGCTTTCTTT.

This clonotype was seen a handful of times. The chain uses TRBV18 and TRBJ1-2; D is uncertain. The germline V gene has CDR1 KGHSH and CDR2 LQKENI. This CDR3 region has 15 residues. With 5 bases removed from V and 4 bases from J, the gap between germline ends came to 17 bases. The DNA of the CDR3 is TGTGCCAGCTCATTAAGACGTAATTCGATCTATGGCTACACCTTC. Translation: CASSLRRNSIYGYTF.

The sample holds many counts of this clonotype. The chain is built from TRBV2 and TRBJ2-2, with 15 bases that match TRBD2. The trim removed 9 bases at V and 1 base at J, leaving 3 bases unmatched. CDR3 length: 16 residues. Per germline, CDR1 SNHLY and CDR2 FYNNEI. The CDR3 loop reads CASEGLAGGNTGELFF. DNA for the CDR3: TGTGCCAGTGAGGGACTAGCGGGAGGGAACACCGGGGAGCTGTTTTTT.

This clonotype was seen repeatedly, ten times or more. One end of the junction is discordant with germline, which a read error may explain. CDR3 coding DNA: TGTGCCAGCAGTTTAACAGGGGGCCACGAGCAGTACTTC. It encodes CASSLTGGHEQYF. V and J are TRBV7-3 and TRBJ2-7, with 9 bases lining up with TRBD1. CDR1 and CDR2 (germline): SGHTA, FQGTGA. This CDR3 region has 13 residues. Based on the CDR3 plus reference TRBV7-3 and TRBJ2-7, the full variable domain is GAGVSQTPSNKVTEKGKYVELRCDPISGHTALYWYRQSLGQGPEFLIYFQGTGAADDSGLPNDRFFAVRPEGSVSTLKIQRTERGDSAVYLCASSLTGGHEQYFGPGTRLTVT.

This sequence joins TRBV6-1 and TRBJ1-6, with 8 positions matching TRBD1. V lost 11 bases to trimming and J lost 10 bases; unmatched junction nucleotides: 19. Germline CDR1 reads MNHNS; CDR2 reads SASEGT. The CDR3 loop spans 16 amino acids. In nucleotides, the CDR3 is TGTGCCGCAGGGGATTCCGGGACAGGTGGAGGGTCACCCCTCCACTTT. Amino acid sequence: CAAGDSGTGGGSPLHF.

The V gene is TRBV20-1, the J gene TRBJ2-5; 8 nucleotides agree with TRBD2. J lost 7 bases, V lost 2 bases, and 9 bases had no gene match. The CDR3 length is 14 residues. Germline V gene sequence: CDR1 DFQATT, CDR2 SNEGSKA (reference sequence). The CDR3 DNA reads TGCAGTGCTAGATCCGGCTCGGGGGGGGGGACCCAGTACTTC. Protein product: CSARSGSGGGTQYF.

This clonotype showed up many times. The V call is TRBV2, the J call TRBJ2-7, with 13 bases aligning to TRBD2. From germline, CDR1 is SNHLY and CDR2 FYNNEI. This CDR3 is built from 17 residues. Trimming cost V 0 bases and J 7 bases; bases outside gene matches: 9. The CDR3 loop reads CASSEAPGLAGSREQYF. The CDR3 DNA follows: TGTGCCAGCAGTGAAGCGCCGGGACTAGCGGGGTCTAGAGAGCAGTACTTC.

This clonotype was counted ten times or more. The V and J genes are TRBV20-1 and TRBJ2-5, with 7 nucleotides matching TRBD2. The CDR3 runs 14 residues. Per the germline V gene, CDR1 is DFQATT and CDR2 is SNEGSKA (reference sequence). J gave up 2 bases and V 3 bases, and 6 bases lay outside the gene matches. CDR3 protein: CSARVRTSQETQYF. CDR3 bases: TGCAGTGCTAGGGTTCGGACTAGTCAAGAGACCCAGTACTTC.

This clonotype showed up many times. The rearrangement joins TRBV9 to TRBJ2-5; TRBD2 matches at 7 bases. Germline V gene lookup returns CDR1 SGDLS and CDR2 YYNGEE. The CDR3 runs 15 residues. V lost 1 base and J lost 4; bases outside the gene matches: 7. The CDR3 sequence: CASSVTLARGETQYF. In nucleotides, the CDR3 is TGTGCCAGCAGCGTAACACTAGCGAGGGGAGAGACCCAGTACTTC. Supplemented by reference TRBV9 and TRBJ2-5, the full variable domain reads DSGVTQTPKHLITATGQRVTLRCSPRSGDLSVYWYQQSLDQGLQFLIQYYNGEERAKGNILERFSAQQFPDLHSELNLSSLELGDSALYFCASSVTLARGETQYFGPGTRLLVL.

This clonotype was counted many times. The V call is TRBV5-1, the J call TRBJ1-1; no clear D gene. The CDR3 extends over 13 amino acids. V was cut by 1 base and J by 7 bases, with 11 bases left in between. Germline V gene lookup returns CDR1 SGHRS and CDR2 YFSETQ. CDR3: CASSLSQPLEAFF. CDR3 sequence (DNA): TGCGCCAGCAGCTTGAGTCAACCCCTTGAAGCTTTCTTT.

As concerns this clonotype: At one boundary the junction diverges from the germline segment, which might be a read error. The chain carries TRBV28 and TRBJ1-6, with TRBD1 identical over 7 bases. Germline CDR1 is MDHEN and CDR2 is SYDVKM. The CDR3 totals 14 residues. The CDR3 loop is CASSFLDRNSPPHF. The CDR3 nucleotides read TGTGCCAGCAGTTTTTTGGACAGGAATTCACCCCCCCACTTT.

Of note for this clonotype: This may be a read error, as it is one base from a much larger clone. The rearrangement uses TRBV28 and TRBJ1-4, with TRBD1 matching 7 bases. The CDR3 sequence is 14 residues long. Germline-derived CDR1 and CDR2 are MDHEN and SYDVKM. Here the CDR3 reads CASSLTGIDERLFF. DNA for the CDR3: TGTGCCAGCTCTCTGACAGGGATTGATGAAAGACTGTTTTTT.

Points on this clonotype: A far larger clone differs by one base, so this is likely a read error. The CDR3 sequence is CASSPAAYVQETQYF. In DNA form, the CDR3 reads TGTGCCAGCAGCCCGGCAGCTTACGTGCAAGAGACCCAGTACTTC. V and J are TRBV6-5 and TRBJ2-5, with D uncertain. Looked up from germline, CDR1 is MNHEY and CDR2 is SVGAGI. V was shortened by 6 bases and J by 2 bases, with 16 bases between the two germline ends. This CDR3 has 15 residues.

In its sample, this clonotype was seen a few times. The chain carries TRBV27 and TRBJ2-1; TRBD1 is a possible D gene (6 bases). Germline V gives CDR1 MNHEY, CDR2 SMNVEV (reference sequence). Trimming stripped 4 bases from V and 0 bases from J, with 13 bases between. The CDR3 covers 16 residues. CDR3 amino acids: CASSYRARGSYNEQFF. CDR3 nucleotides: TGTGCCAGCAGTTACAGGGCCCGAGGCTCCTACAATGAGCAGTTCTTC.